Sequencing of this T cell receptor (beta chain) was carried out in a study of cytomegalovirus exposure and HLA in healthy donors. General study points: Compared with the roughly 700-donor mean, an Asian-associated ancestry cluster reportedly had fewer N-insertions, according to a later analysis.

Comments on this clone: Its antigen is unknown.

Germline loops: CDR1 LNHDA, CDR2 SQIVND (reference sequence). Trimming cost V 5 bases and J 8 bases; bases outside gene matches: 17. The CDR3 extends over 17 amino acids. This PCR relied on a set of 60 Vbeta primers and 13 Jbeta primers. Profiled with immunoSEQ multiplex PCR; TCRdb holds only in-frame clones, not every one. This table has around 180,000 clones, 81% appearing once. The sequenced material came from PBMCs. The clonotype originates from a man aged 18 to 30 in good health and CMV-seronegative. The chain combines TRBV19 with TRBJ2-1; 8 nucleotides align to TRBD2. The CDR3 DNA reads TGTGCCAGTAGTCAGGCGGGTAGCGGGACACCTATTGATGAGCAGTTCTTC. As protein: CASSQAGSGTPIDEQFF.